The rows below give T cell receptor beta chains drawn from one sample of a study of Graves' ophthalmopathy and Graves' hyperthyroidism. TCRdb re-derived calls from the multiplex PCR reads in MiXCR, one entry per CDR3 protein. This sample carries hundreds of thousands of distinct CDR3 sequences, around a fifth of them seen once, and the ten largest clones take 2.5% to 3.5%. The sample consisted of peripheral blood. These receptors were obtained from a woman aged 18-29 years with stable Graves' hyperthyroidism. Each CDR3 is given with its conserved first and last residue. D genes are given only for firm matches. Rows may omit the clone size; those that give it use once, few, many or a size class.

clone_size: few
j_call: TRBJ1-6
v_call: TRBV30
d_call: -
cdr3_nt: TGTGCCTGGAGTGTAGCTTCACCCCTCCACTTT
cdr3_aa: CAWSVASPLHF

clone_size: many
j_call: TRBJ2-4
v_call: TRBV7-8
d_call: -
cdr3_nt: TGTGCCAGCAGCTTAGCAGGGCGTTTCAACATTAAGTACTTC
cdr3_aa: CASSLAGRFNIKYF

clone_size: -
j_call: TRBJ1-5
v_call: TRBV20-1
d_call: -
cdr3_nt: TGCAGTGCTATTTTGGGTAGCAATCAGCCCCAGCATTTT
cdr3_aa: CSAILGSNQPQHF

clone_size: many
j_call: TRBJ2-7
v_call: TRBV5-1
d_call: -
cdr3_nt: TGCGCCAGCAGCCTCACAGGTAGCGGCTACGAGCAGTACTTC
cdr3_aa: CASSLTGSGYEQYF

clone_size: many
j_call: TRBJ2-5
v_call: TRBV20-1
d_call: TRBD2
cdr3_nt: TGCAGTGCCCTACCGGGACTAGCGGGGGCTACGGCCCAGTACTTC
cdr3_aa: CSALPGLAGATAQYF

clone_size: many
j_call: TRBJ2-7
v_call: TRBV7-2
d_call: -
cdr3_nt: TGTGCCAGCAGCTTAGGGGGGGCTGCCAGCACCTACGAGCAGTACTTC
cdr3_aa: CASSLGGAASTYEQYF

clone_size: many
j_call: TRBJ2-5
v_call: TRBV11-2
d_call: TRBD1
cdr3_nt: TGTGCCAGCAGCTTATTCCGGACAGGGAAAGGCCCCCCGGCTCAAGAGACCCAGTACTTC
cdr3_aa: CASSLFRTGKGPPAQETQYF

clone_size: many
j_call: TRBJ2-5
v_call: TRBV7-2
d_call: -
cdr3_nt: TGTGCCAGCAGTTTTAGCGGATTGTACCAAGAGACCCAGTACTTC
cdr3_aa: CASSFSGLYQETQYF

clone_size: few
j_call: TRBJ2-2
v_call: TRBV20-1
d_call: TRBD1
cdr3_nt: TGCAGTGCTAGAGTCGGGACAGCAGAGGACACCGGGGAGCTGTTTTTT
cdr3_aa: CSARVGTAEDTGELFF

clone_size: few
j_call: TRBJ2-2
v_call: TRBV11-1
d_call: -
cdr3_nt: TGTGCCAGCAGCTCGGACAGATCGAGCGCCACCGGGGAGCTGTTTTTT
cdr3_aa: CASSSDRSSATGELFF

clone_size: few
j_call: TRBJ1-1
v_call: TRBV27
d_call: TRBD1
cdr3_nt: TGTGCCAGCAGTTTATCCGGGACAGGGGTAAACACTGAAGCTTTCTTT
cdr3_aa: CASSLSGTGVNTEAFF

clone_size: many
j_call: TRBJ2-5
v_call: TRBV24-1
d_call: TRBD1
cdr3_nt: TGTGCCACCAGTGATTTGACAGGGGGCGAGCGACAAGAGACCCAGTACTTC
cdr3_aa: CATSDLTGGERQETQYF

clone_size: many
j_call: TRBJ2-7
v_call: TRBV6-5
d_call: -
cdr3_nt: TGTGCCAGCAGTTATCTGGGCGAGCAGTACTTC
cdr3_aa: CASSYLGEQYF

clone_size: many
j_call: TRBJ1-6
v_call: TRBV11-2
d_call: -
cdr3_nt: TGTGCCAGCAGCTGGGATAATTCACCCCTCCACTTT
cdr3_aa: CASSWDNSPLHF

clone_size: many
j_call: TRBJ2-4
v_call: TRBV11-2
d_call: TRBD2
cdr3_nt: TGTGCCAGCAGCTTAGGACTAGCGGGAGGTCGGGCCAAAAACATTCAGTACTTC
cdr3_aa: CASSLGLAGGRAKNIQYF

clone_size: many
j_call: TRBJ1-1
v_call: TRBV5-1
d_call: -
cdr3_nt: TGCGCCGGCAGCTTGGCCCAGGGGCCGAACACTGAAGCTTTCTTT
cdr3_aa: CAGSLAQGPNTEAFF

clone_size: many
j_call: TRBJ1-1
v_call: TRBV6-4
d_call: -
cdr3_nt: TGTGCCAGCAGTGAGGGGGACGGACACACTGAAGCTTTCTTT
cdr3_aa: CASSEGDGHTEAFF

clone_size: many
j_call: TRBJ2-5
v_call: TRBV20-1
d_call: TRBD2
cdr3_nt: TGCAGTGCTAGCAAGCCGCGCGGGGGGATCCAAGAGACCCAGTACTTC
cdr3_aa: CSASKPRGGIQETQYF

clone_size: many
j_call: TRBJ2-2
v_call: TRBV7-2
d_call: -
cdr3_nt: TGTGCCAGCAGACCTGACGCGAACACCGGGGAGCTGTTTTTT
cdr3_aa: CASRPDANTGELFF

clone_size: many
j_call: TRBJ2-7
v_call: TRBV9
d_call: -
cdr3_nt: TGTGCCAGCAGCGTAGGCTTGGGAGGCTCCTACGAGCAGTACTTC
cdr3_aa: CASSVGLGGSYEQYF

clone_size: many
j_call: TRBJ2-7
v_call: TRBV11-2
d_call: -
cdr3_nt: TGTGCCAGCAGCTTAGACCTCTCCTACGAGCAGTACTTC
cdr3_aa: CASSLDLSYEQYF

clone_size: many
j_call: TRBJ2-7
v_call: TRBV25-1
d_call: -
cdr3_nt: TGTGCCAGCAGTGAGCCCTCCCCTCTATCCCCTCTATCCGAGCAGTACTTC
cdr3_aa: CASSEPSPLSPLSEQYF

clone_size: -
j_call: TRBJ2-7
v_call: TRBV6-2/TRBV6-3
d_call: -
cdr3_nt: TGTGCCAGCAGCACTCCAGGACACGGCTGGGACGAGCAGTACTTC
cdr3_aa: CASSTPGHGWDEQYF

clone_size: -
j_call: TRBJ1-1
v_call: TRBV6-2/TRBV6-3
d_call: -
cdr3_nt: TGTGCCAGCAGGGAGACGGGAGACGGCACTGAAGCTTTCTTT
cdr3_aa: CASRETGDGTEAFF

clone_size: -
j_call: TRBJ2-5
v_call: TRBV6-1
d_call: -
cdr3_nt: TGTGCCAGCAGCCCGAATGGGGATTCGGAGACCCAGTACTTC
cdr3_aa: CASSPNGDSETQYF

clone_size: -
j_call: TRBJ1-2
v_call: TRBV28
d_call: -
cdr3_nt: TGTGCCAGCCGGTGGGGGTCCGGGGACTATGGCTACACCTTC
cdr3_aa: CASRWGSGDYGYTF

clone_size: many
j_call: TRBJ1-1
v_call: TRBV14
d_call: -
cdr3_nt: TGTGCCAGCAGCCACGGGTGGGGAAGTCGCACTGAAGCTTTCTTT
cdr3_aa: CASSHGWGSRTEAFF

clone_size: -
j_call: TRBJ2-5
v_call: TRBV6-1
d_call: -
cdr3_nt: TGTGCCAGCAGTGAATTAACAGCGGCTAAGACCCAGTACTTC
cdr3_aa: CASSELTAAKTQYF

clone_size: many
j_call: TRBJ1-2
v_call: TRBV3-1
d_call: TRBD1
cdr3_nt: TGTGCCAGCAGCCAAGATTACGACAGGGGCGGTAGCTACACCTTC
cdr3_aa: CASSQDYDRGGSYTF

clone_size: many
j_call: TRBJ2-7
v_call: TRBV30
d_call: TRBD1
cdr3_nt: TGTGCCTACAAACAGGGGGCCATCTACGAGCAGTACTTC
cdr3_aa: CAYKQGAIYEQYF

clone_size: -
j_call: TRBJ1-5
v_call: TRBV10-1
d_call: TRBD1
cdr3_nt: TGCGCCAGCAGACGAATGCAGGCAGGGGGCTGCCAGCCCCAGCATTTT
cdr3_aa: CASRRMQAGGCQPQHF

clone_size: many
j_call: TRBJ2-7
v_call: TRBV19
d_call: TRBD2
cdr3_nt: TGTGCCAGTAGTGCACAACTAGCGGGAGATGATTACGAGCAGTACTTC
cdr3_aa: CASSAQLAGDDYEQYF

clone_size: -
j_call: TRBJ2-7
v_call: TRBV28
d_call: -
cdr3_nt: TGTGCCAGCAGTCCCCCGGTGTCAGCCTACGAGCAGTACTTC
cdr3_aa: CASSPPVSAYEQYF

clone_size: -
j_call: TRBJ2-7
v_call: TRBV6-1
d_call: -
cdr3_nt: TGTGCCAGCCTTGAAAAGGGCTTCGAGCAGTACTTC
cdr3_aa: CASLEKGFEQYF

clone_size: many
j_call: TRBJ2-7
v_call: TRBV5-1
d_call: TRBD1
cdr3_nt: TGCGCCAGCAGCTTGTTGGACAGGGTAGGCGAGCAGTACTTC
cdr3_aa: CASSLLDRVGEQYF